There are a few counts of the clone carrying this T cell receptor beta chain. Its target is unknown. The entry originates in a study of cytomegalovirus exposure and HLA in healthy donors. CDR3 length: 12 residues. The V gene's germline CDR1 is KGHSH and CDR2 LQKENI. The V end lost 4 bases, the J end lost 6 bases, and 6 bases lay between the germline ends. The study's findings and limits: Later on, a genetic analysis was performed. It linked a missense variant in DCLRE1C with V- and J-gene trimming of TCR beta.

The study ran its PCR with 60 Vbeta and 13 Jbeta primers. Clones were read by immunoSEQ multiplex PCR, and TCRdb kept only the in-frame ones, dropping some. The profile shows 100,000 to 150,000 clones, 65% to 85% of them singletons. The sample consisted of PBMCs. The clonotype originates from a young man in good health and CMV-seropositive. The J gene is TRBJ2-2, the V gene TRBV18; D might be TRBD2 (6 bases). The DNA of the CDR3 is TGTGCCAGCTCACGGGACTCCGGGGAGCTGTTTTTT. Its translation is CASSRDSGELFF.